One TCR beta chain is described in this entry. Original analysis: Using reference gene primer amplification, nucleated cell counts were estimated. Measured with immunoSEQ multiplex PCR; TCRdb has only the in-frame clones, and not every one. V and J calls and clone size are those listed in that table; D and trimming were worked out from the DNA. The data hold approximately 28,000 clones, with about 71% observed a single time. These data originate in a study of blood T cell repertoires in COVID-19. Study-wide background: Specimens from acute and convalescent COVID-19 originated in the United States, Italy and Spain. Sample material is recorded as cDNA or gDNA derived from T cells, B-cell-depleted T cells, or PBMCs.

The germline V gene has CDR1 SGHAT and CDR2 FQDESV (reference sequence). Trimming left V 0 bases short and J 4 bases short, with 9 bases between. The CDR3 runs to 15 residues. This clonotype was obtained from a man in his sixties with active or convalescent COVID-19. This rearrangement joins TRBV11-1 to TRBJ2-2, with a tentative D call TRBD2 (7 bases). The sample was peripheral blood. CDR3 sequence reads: CASSLAGGPTGELFF. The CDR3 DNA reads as TGTGCCAGCAGCTTAGCGGGGGGGCCCACCGGGGAGCTGTTTTTT.